This TCR beta chain was recorded in a study of early T cells in non-severe SARS-CoV-2 infection. This clonotype has a count of ten or more. One entry per CDR3 protein, called by TCRdb with MiXCR from the 5' RACE reads. Here the sample spans roughly 99,000 distinct CDR3 sequences, 11% being singletons. This clonotype was obtained from an adult who was a healthcare worker with PCR-confirmed SARS-CoV-2 infection or an uninfected control (not recorded which). The sample consisted of whole blood.

The CDR3 DNA follows: TGCAGTGCTAGAGGGGGCAGCAATCAGCCCCAGCATTTT. Translation: CSARGGSNQPQHF. The chain is built from TRBV20-1 and TRBJ1-5; D is possibly TRBD1 (5 bases). The CDR3 length is 13 residues. CDR1 is DFQATT and CDR2 is SNEGSKA in the germline V gene (reference sequence). Trimming cost V 1 base and J 1 base, with 5 bases left between them.